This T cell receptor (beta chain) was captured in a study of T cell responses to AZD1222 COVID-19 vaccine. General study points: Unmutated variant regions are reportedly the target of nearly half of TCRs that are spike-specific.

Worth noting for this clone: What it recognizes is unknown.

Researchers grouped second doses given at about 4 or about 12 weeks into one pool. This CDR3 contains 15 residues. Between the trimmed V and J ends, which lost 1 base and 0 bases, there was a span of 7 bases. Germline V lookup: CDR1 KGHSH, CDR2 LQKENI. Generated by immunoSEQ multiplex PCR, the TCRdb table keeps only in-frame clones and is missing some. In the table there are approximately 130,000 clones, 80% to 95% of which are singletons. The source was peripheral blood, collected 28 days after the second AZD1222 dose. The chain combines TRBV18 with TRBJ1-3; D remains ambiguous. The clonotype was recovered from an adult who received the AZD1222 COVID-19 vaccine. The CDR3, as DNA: TGTGCCAGCTCACCACAACTTTTCTCTGGAAACACCATATATTTT. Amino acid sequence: CASSPQLFSGNTIYF.